This T cell receptor beta chain is from a study of T cell responses to AZD1222 COVID-19 vaccine. This CDR3 has 14 residues. Trimming pared 4 bases from V and 2 bases from J, leaving 8 bases between. Germline-derived CDR1 and CDR2 are SNHLY and FYNNEI. As concerns this clone: No antigen is known for it.

Findings and caveats of the study: Scientists sampled the repertoires only once the peak T cell response had passed.

TCRdb's table, derived via immunoSEQ multiplex PCR, lists solely in-frame clones and lacks some. Of over 100,000 clones in the sample, roughly 87% were seen once. The sample consisted of peripheral blood, taken 28 days after the second AZD1222 dose. The clonotype originates from an adult who received the AZD1222 COVID-19 vaccine. The chain uses TRBV2 and TRBJ2-2; D remains unclear. The CDR3 region is CASSVRINTGELFF. The CDR3, as DNA: TGTGCCAGCAGTGTCAGGATCAACACCGGGGAGCTGTTTTTT.